This is a list of T cell receptor beta chains from one sample in a study of vaccination and CD4 T cells after COVID-19. These receptors have no identified antigens. MiXCR, run by TCRdb on the PCR reads, gives a single entry per CDR3 protein. The profile shows around 13,000 distinct CDR3 sequences, more than 35% of them singletons. Sequences were obtained from CD4+ T cells from blood, cultured in vitro. These receptors all stem from a human donor who had recovered from COVID-19. The CDR3 runs from the conserved cysteine through the conserved F or W. Each record gives: D gene, J gene, clone size, V gene, CDR3 DNA, CDR3 protein. A D gene is named only where the DNA matches it firmly. Only some rows state a clone size, as once, few, many or a class for expanded clones.

-	TRBJ2-2	-	TRBV12-3/TRBV12-4	TGTGCCAGCAGTTTACAGTCGAACACCGGGGAGCTGTTTTTT	CASSLQSNTGELFF
TRBD2	TRBJ2-1	few	TRBV7-9	TGTGCCAGCAGCTTAGAGGAGCGGGGGGGCCCAAATGAGCAGTTCTTC	CASSLEERGGPNEQFF
-	TRBJ2-7	few	TRBV11-2	TGTGCCAGCAGCTTATTAGGGAAGTTACTATACGAGCAGTACTTC	CASSLLGKLLYEQYF
-	TRBJ2-3	-	TRBV2	TGTGCCAGCAGGGGCTTCGGTGGTACGCAGTATTTT	CASRGFGGTQYF
TRBD2	TRBJ2-5	-	TRBV5-4	TGTGCCAGCAGCCCCCAGCGTGGGGGGGGTCAAGAGACCCAGTACTTC	CASSPQRGGGQETQYF
-	TRBJ1-5	few	TRBV7-9	TGTGCCAGCAGCTTAGGTGGAGATCAGCCCCAGCATTTT	CASSLGGDQPQHF
TRBD1	TRBJ2-2	few	TRBV7-9	TGTGCCAGCAGCTTAGGGGACAACAGGGGAAGGCCGGGCGGGGAGCTGTTTTTT	CASSLGDNRGRPGGELFF
TRBD2	TRBJ2-5	few	TRBV20-1	TGCAGTGCCGCCGAGGAGCGGGGGTGGCAAGAGACCCAGTACTTC	CSAAEERGWQETQYF
TRBD1	TRBJ1-2	-	TRBV5-1	TGCGCCAGCAGCGGACAGGGATATGGCTACACCTTC	CASSGQGYGYTF
-	TRBJ2-5	-	TRBV6-2/TRBV6-3	TGTGCCAGCAGTTCCCCGGGGTACTTCCTGGGGGCCGGAGAGACCCAGTACTTC	CASSSPGYFLGAGETQYF
-	TRBJ2-2	-	TRBV11-3	TGTGCCAGCAGCTGGGGCACCGGGGAGCTGTTTTTT	CASSWGTGELFF
TRBD1	TRBJ1-1	-	TRBV18	TGTGCCAGCTCACTTTCGACCGGGACAGCCCCGAACACTGAAGCTTTCTTT	CASSLSTGTAPNTEAFF
TRBD2	TRBJ2-3	few	TRBV12-3/TRBV12-4	TGTGCCAGCAGCATACTAGCGGGAAGCACAGATACGCAGTATTTT	CASSILAGSTDTQYF
-	TRBJ1-1	-	TRBV6-2/TRBV6-3	TGTGCCAGCAGTTACCGGGAGGGGCCGAGCACTGAAGCTTTCTTT	CASSYREGPSTEAFF
-	TRBJ2-5	few	TRBV11-3	TGTGCCAGCAGCTTAGGGCTGCTAGAGACCCAGTACTTC	CASSLGLLETQYF
-	TRBJ1-6	few	TRBV24-1	TGTGCCACCAGTGATTTGCAAGGGGGAGGCTCACCCCTCCACTTT	CATSDLQGGGSPLHF
TRBD1	TRBJ1-1	-	TRBV18	TGTGCCAGCTCACCTGGGCGACAGGGAGGCACTGAAGCTTTCTTT	CASSPGRQGGTEAFF
TRBD1	TRBJ2-5	-	TRBV5-4	TGTGCCAGCAGCTTGGTAGGACAGGGTGGACTCCAAGAGACCCAGTACTTC	CASSLVGQGGLQETQYF
-	TRBJ1-2	-	TRBV30	TGTGCCTGGAGTGTACTAGGGGGGTCGACCCTCTATGGCTACACCTTC	CAWSVLGGSTLYGYTF
TRBD1	TRBJ1-1	-	TRBV6-1	TGTGCCAGCAGTAACAGGGGCACTAAAGCTTTCTTT	CASSNRGTKAFF
TRBD2	TRBJ2-2	-	TRBV10-2	TGCGCCAGCAACGGGGGACTACTGAACACCGGGGAGCTGTTTTTT	CASNGGLLNTGELFF
-	TRBJ2-1	-	TRBV6-1	TGCACCTCCGTAAGGACAGGGACTAGTCGGTCCTACAATGAGCAGTTCTTC	CTSVRTGTSRSYNEQFF
-	TRBJ2-7	few	TRBV19	TGTGCCACCCGGCGGCAGGGGACCTACGAGCAGTACTTC	CATRRQGTYEQYF
-	TRBJ2-5	-	TRBV5-4	TGTGCCAGCAGCTCGACAGTAGAGCAAGAGACCCAGTACTTC	CASSSTVEQETQYF
-	TRBJ2-7	-	TRBV18	TGTGCCAGCTCAGCGGCGGATGGGGGCTACGAGCAGTACTTC	CASSAADGGYEQYF
-	TRBJ2-1	-	TRBV11-3	TGTGCCAGCAGCTTAGACCCGGGCCTCAGCTTCAATGAGCAGTTCTTC	CASSLDPGLSFNEQFF
-	TRBJ1-5	-	TRBV6-2/TRBV6-3	TGTCCCAGCAGTTATCCCCAGGTCGGCAATCAGCCCCAGCATTTT	CPSSYPQVGNQPQHF
-	TRBJ1-1	once	TRBV9	TGTGCCAGCAGCCCCTCCCTTGGGACTGAAGCTTTCTTT	CASSPSLGTEAFF
-	TRBJ1-6	once	TRBV6-1	TGTGCCAGCAGGGGGGGGGAGAATTCACCCCTCCACTTT	CASRGGENSPLHF
TRBD1	TRBJ1-1	-	TRBV7-6	TGTGCCAGCAGCGCAACCGGGACAGGGGCCACTGAAGCTTTCTTT	CASSATGTGATEAFF
-	TRBJ1-2	-	TRBV3-1	TGTGCCAGCAGCCAAATCTCAGGGGCCTCTGGCTACACCTTC	CASSQISGASGYTF
-	TRBJ2-3	-	TRBV12-3/TRBV12-4	TGTGCCAGCCAACAGGGCAGGGAACCAACAGATACGCAGTATTTT	CASQQGREPTDTQYF
TRBD1	TRBJ1-6	few	TRBV6-1	TGTGCCAGCAGTCGGGACAGCTATTCACCCCTCCACTTT	CASSRDSYSPLHF
TRBD2	TRBJ2-1	-	TRBV2	TGTGCCTCCACAGCGGGGGTGAAAAATGAGCAGTTCTTC	CASTAGVKNEQFF
-	TRBJ1-5	-	TRBV20-1	TGCAGTGCTAGGGATCCCAGGGGAAGCAATCAGCCCCAGCATTTT	CSARDPRGSNQPQHF
TRBD1	TRBJ2-7	few	TRBV5-1	TGCGCCAGCAGCTTACAGGGGATCCCCCCCTACGAGCAGTACTTC	CASSLQGIPPYEQYF
TRBD2	TRBJ2-3	-	TRBV5-4	TGTGCCAGCAGCTTAGCGGGGGGCACAGATACGCAGTATTTT	CASSLAGGTDTQYF
-	TRBJ1-6	-	TRBV6-2/TRBV6-3	TGTGCCAGCAGTTACGAAGCGGTCTCCTATAATTCACCCCTCCACTTT	CASSYEAVSYNSPLHF
-	TRBJ1-3	-	TRBV6-1	TGTGCCAGCAGCCCTTTTCGGGGATCTGGAAACACCATATATTTT	CASSPFRGSGNTIYF
TRBD1	TRBJ2-7	-	TRBV5-8	TGTGCCAGCAGCTCCCCGGACAGGGTAGGTGAGCAGTACTTC	CASSSPDRVGEQYF
TRBD1	TRBJ2-2	-	TRBV25-1	TGTGCCCGCAAGAACAGGGGGAACACCGGGGAGCTGTTTTTT	CARKNRGNTGELFF
TRBD2	TRBJ2-5	once	TRBV2	TGTGCCAGCCAGACTAGCGGGGGACGGTGGGAGACCCAGTACTTC	CASQTSGGRWETQYF
-	TRBJ1-5	-	TRBV20-1	TGCAGTGCTAGAGATCCCGCCGGGAGGGCAAATCAGCCCCAGCATTTT	CSARDPAGRANQPQHF
TRBD2	TRBJ2-3	-	TRBV6-2/TRBV6-3	TGTGCCAGCAGACCCCCGGGACTAGCGGACCGCACAGATACGCAGTATTTT	CASRPPGLADRTDTQYF
-	TRBJ1-1	-	TRBV20-1	TGCAGTGCTAGAAGAGGGCTCGGGGACACTGAAGCTTTCTTT	CSARRGLGDTEAFF
-	TRBJ2-3	-	TRBV20-1	TGCAGTGCTAGAAACACAGATACGCAGTATTTT	CSARNTDTQYF
TRBD2	TRBJ2-5	few	TRBV7-2	TGTGCCAGCGGCACGGGGGGTAAGGTAGAGACCCAGTACTTC	CASGTGGKVETQYF
TRBD2	TRBJ2-5	few	TRBV20-1	TGCAGTGCTAGAGGCGGGAGCGGGGCGGGCTTCCAAGAGACCCAGTACTTC	CSARGGSGAGFQETQYF
TRBD2	TRBJ2-5	-	TRBV12-3/TRBV12-4	TGTGCCAGCAGCCTCCGACTAGCGGGGGCCCAGTACTTC	CASSLRLAGAQYF
TRBD2	TRBJ2-3	few	TRBV7-9	TGTGCCAGCAGTCCACCGGGACTAGCGGGAACAGATACGCAGTATTTT	CASSPPGLAGTDTQYF
-	TRBJ1-2	-	TRBV19	TGTGCCAGTAGTGAGCTTAACTATGGCTACACCTTC	CASSELNYGYTF
-	TRBJ2-1	-	TRBV2	TGTGCCAGCAGTGACGTGGACTTCAGCTCCTACGATGAGCAGTTCTTC	CASSDVDFSSYDEQFF
-	TRBJ2-1	-	TRBV12-3/TRBV12-4	TGTGCCAGCAGTTTGCAGCAGGTCAATGAGCAGTTCTTC	CASSLQQVNEQFF
TRBD1	TRBJ1-2	few	TRBV6-1	TGTGCCAGCAGGAAGACAGGGGGGGACTATCCCTACACCTTC	CASRKTGGDYPYTF
-	TRBJ2-2	-	TRBV7-2	TGTGCCAGCAGCCATTGGGGGTACACCGGGGAGCTGTTTTTT	CASSHWGYTGELFF